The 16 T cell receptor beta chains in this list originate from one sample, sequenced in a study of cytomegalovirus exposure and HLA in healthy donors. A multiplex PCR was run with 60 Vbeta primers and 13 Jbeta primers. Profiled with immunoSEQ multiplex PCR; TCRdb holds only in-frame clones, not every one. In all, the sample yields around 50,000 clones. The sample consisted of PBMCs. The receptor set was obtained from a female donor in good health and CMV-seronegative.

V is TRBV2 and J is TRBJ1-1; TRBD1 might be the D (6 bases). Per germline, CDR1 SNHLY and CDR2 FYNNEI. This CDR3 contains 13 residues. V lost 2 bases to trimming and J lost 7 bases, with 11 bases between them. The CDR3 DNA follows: TGTGCCAGCAGTGAACAGCACAGGGATGAAGCTTTCTTT. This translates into CASSEQHRDEAFF.

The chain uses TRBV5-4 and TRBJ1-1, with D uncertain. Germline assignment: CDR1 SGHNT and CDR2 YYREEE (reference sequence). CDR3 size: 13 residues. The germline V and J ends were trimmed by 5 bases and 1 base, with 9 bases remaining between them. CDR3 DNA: TGTGCCAGCAGTGAGTTAACGAACACTGAAGCTTTCTTT. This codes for CASSELTNTEAFF.

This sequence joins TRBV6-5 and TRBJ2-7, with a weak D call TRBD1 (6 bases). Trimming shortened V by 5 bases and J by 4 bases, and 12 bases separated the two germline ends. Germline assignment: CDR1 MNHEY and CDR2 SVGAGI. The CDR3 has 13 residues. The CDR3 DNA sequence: TGTGCCAGCAGTCGGGACAAAAGATACGAGCAGTACTTC. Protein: CASSRDKRYEQYF.

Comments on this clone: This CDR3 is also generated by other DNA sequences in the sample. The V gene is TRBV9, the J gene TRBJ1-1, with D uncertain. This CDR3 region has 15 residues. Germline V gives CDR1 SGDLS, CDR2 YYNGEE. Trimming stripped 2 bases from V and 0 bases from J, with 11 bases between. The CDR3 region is CASSVGGGLNTEAFF. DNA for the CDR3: TGTGCCAGCAGCGTGGGAGGAGGGCTGAACACTGAAGCTTTCTTT.

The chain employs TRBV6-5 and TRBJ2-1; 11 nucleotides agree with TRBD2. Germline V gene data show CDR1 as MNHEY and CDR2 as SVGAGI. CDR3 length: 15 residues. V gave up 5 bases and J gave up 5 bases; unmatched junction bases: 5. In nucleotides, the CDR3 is TGTGCCAGCAGTCCGGGACTAGCGGATGACAATGAGCAGTTCTTC. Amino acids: CASSPGLADDNEQFF.

The CDR3 DNA is TGTGCCATCAGTGGTCCGGGACAGGGTAAGGGCCAAGAGACCCAGTACTTC. Protein: CAISGPGQGKGQETQYF. This chain uses TRBV10-3 with TRBJ2-5, with 9 positions matching TRBD1. CDR3 length equals 17 residues. V trimming: 4 bases; J trimming: 1 base; junction bases outside the gene matches: 10. Germline V gene lookup returns CDR1 ENHRY and CDR2 SYGVKD.

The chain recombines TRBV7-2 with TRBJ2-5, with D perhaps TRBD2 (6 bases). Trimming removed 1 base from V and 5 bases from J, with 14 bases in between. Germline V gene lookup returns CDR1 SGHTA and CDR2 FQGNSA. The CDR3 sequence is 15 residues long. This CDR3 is CASSLGSGPAETQYF. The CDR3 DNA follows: TGTGCCAGCAGCTTAGGTAGCGGCCCTGCGGAGACCCAGTACTTC. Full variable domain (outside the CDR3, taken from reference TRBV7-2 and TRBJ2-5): GAGVSQSPSNKVTEKGKDVELRCDPISGHTALYWYRQSLGQGLEFLIYFQGNSAPDKSGLPSDRFSAERTGGSVSTLTIQRTQQEDSAVYLCASSLGSGPAETQYFGPGTRLLVL.

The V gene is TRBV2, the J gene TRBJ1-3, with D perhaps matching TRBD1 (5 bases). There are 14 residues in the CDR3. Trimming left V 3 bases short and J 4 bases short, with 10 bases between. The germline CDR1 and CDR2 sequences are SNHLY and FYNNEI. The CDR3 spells CASSDQGGGNTIYF. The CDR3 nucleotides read TGTGCCAGCAGTGATCAGGGTGGCGGAAACACCATATATTTT.

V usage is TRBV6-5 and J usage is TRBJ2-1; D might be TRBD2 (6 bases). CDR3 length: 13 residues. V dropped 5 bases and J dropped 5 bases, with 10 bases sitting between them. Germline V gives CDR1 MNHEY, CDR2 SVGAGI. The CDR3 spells CASSTAGHNEQFF. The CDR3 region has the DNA TGTGCCAGCAGTACAGCGGGCCACAATGAGCAGTTCTTC.

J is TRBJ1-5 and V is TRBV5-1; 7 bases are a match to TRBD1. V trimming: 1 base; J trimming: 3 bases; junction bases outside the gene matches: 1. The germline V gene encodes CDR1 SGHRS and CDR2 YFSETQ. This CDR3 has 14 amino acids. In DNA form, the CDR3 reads TGCGCCAGCAGCTTGACAGGGGACAATCAGCCCCAGCATTTT. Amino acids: CASSLTGDNQPQHF.

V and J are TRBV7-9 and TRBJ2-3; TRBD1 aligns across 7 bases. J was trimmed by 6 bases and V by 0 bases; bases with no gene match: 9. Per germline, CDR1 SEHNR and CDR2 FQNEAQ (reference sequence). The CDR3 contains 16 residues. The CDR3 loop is CASSLARTGALDTQYF. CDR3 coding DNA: TGTGCCAGCAGCTTAGCCAGGACAGGCGCTCTGGATACGCAGTATTTT.

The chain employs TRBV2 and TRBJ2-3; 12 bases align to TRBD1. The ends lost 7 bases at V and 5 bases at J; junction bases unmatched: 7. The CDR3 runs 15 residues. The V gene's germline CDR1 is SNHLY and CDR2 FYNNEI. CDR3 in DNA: TGTGCCAGCATATGGGGACAGGGGGCAAAAGATACGCAGTATTTT. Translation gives CASIWGQGAKDTQYF.

The CDR3 here is CASNPTTGSYEQYF. DNA for the CDR3: TGTGCCAGTAACCCCACGACAGGGTCCTACGAGCAGTACTTC. The rearrangement joins TRBV19 to TRBJ2-7; TRBD1 aligns across 7 bases. The V segment lost 7 bases and the J segment 1 base; nucleotides outside the gene matches: 7. Germline lookup yields CDR1 LNHDA and CDR2 SQIVND (reference sequence). The CDR3 is 14 amino acids.

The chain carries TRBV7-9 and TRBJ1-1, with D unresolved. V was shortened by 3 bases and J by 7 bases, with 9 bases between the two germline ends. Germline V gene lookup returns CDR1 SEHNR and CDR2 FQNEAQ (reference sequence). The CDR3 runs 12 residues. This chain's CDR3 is CASSFLGGEAFF. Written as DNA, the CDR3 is TGTGCCAGCAGCTTTTTGGGAGGTGAAGCTTTCTTT.

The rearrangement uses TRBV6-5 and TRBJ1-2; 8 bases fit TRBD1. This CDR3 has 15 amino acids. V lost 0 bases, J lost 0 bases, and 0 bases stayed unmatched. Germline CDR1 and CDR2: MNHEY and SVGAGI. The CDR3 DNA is TGTGCCAGCAGTTACTCGACAGGGGCTAACTATGGCTACACCTTC. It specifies CASSYSTGANYGYTF.

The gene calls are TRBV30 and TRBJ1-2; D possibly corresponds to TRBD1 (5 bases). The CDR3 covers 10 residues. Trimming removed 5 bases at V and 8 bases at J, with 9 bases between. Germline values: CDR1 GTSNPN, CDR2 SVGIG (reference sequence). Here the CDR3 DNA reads TGTGCCTGGCAGGGTTCCGGCTACACCTTC. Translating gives CAWQGSGYTF.